This T cell receptor beta chain was identified during a study of shared clonotypes between healthy human individuals. Germline CDR1 MDHEN, CDR2 SYDVKM. CDR3 length equals 13 residues. Repertoires were generated with immunoSEQ multiplex PCR, while TCRdb's copy carries only in-frame clones and drops some. Among about 1.4 million clones, roughly 96% were seen once, and the ten largest hold about 1%. This clone was found once. Its antigen is undetermined. Findings and limits, study-wide: Among donors, sharing of clonotypes was expected to be affected by sequencing depth.

This receptor was taken from a man younger than 45 in good health. The specimen was naive CD4+ T cells sorted from blood. Subset defined: CD45RA+ positively selected. The gene calls are TRBV28 and TRBJ1-2; D gene uncertain. The CDR3 bases are TGTGGGAGTGCGGCGGCGGGTATCTATGGCTACACCTTC. Protein: CGSAAAGIYGYTF.